These 30 T cell receptor beta chains originate from one sample sequenced in a study of blood T cell repertoires in COVID-19. Some clones are missing from TCRdb's copy, which holds only in-frame ones; the method was immunoSEQ multiplex PCR. Here the sample spans 160,000 or so clones, about 91% being singletons. The material sequenced was peripheral blood. These receptors came from a woman aged 45 to 65 with acute or convalescent COVID-19.

The CDR3 region has the DNA TGTGCCAGCAGTTTTGTAGTAGACGAGCAGTACTTC. It is translated as CASSFVVDEQYF. J is TRBJ2-7 and V is TRBV12-3 or TRBV12-4; D is undetermined. Trimming removed 3 bases from V and 5 bases from J, with 8 bases in between. This CDR3 spans 12 amino acids.

The rearrangement links TRBV27 to TRBJ2-5; 7 bases are shared with TRBD1. This CDR3 has 17 residues. Trimming removed 2 bases from V and 0 bases from J; junction bases left unmatched: 9. Germline V lookup: CDR1 MNHEY, CDR2 SMNVEV (reference sequence). CDR3 nucleotides: TGTGCCAGCAGTTTAATGGTGGGACAGAAGTACCAAGAGACCCAGTACTTC. This gives the protein CASSLMVGQKYQETQYF.

The CDR3 spells CASSSGTGAPYGYTF. The CDR3 nucleotides read TGTGCCAGCAGCTCCGGGACAGGGGCACCCTATGGCTACACCTTC. The genes are TRBV5-4 and TRBJ1-2; 10 nucleotides agree with TRBD1. The germline V gene encodes CDR1 SGHNT and CDR2 YYREEE (reference sequence). The CDR3 is 15 amino acids. V was clipped by 3 bases and J by 4 bases; unmatched bases: 6. Supplemented by reference TRBV5-4 and TRBJ1-2, the full variable domain reads ETGVTQSPTHLIKTRGQQVTLRCSSQSGHNTVSWYQQALGQGPQFIFQYYREEENGRGNFPPRFSGLQFPNYSSELNVNALELDDSALYLCASSSGTGAPYGYTFGSGTRLTVV.

The V gene is TRBV19, the J gene TRBJ1-3; 11 bases fit TRBD1. This CDR3 is 17 amino acids long. V gave up 6 bases and J gave up 0 bases; unmatched junction bases: 7. Germline lookup yields CDR1 LNHDA and CDR2 SQIVND (reference sequence). CDR3 DNA sequence: TGTGCCAGTAGGGGGACAGGGGGTGGACTCTCTGGAAACACCATATATTTT. Translating gives CASRGTGGGLSGNTIYF.

Note on this clone: At one boundary the junction diverges from the germline segment, which might be a read error. The chain is built from TRBV6-1 and TRBJ2-3, with 9 bases identical to TRBD1. The CDR3 runs to 16 residues. Per the germline V gene, CDR1 is MNHNS and CDR2 is SASEGT. Written as DNA, the CDR3 is TGTGCCAGCAGTAAAGCCTATGGACAGGGGACAGATACGCAGTATTTT. Encoded protein: CASSKAYGQGTDTQYF.

V is TRBV7-8 and J is TRBJ1-2; TRBD1 might be the D (5 bases). Germline V lookup: CDR1 SGHVS, CDR2 FQNEAQ. Trimming took 5 bases from V and 4 from J, leaving 14 bases between them. There are 14 residues in the CDR3. The CDR3 reads CASSLWGSSYGYTF. CDR3 DNA sequence: TGTGCCAGCAGCCTTTGGGGCTCCAGCTATGGCTACACCTTC.

This clone appeared a single time. This sequence joins TRBV10-1 and TRBJ2-7, with 8 bases fitting TRBD1. The V segment lost 3 bases and the J segment 3 bases; nucleotides outside the gene matches: 7. The CDR3 runs to 15 residues. The germline CDR1 and CDR2 sequences are WNHNN and SYGVQD (reference sequence). CDR3 amino acids: CASSDTTGGGYEQYF. CDR3 bases: TGCGCCAGCAGTGACACTACAGGGGGTGGCTACGAGCAGTACTTC.

The V call is TRBV23-1, the J call TRBJ1-5; D might be TRBD1 (5 bases). TRBV23-1 is noted as an ORF with a role that remains uncertain. The CDR3 has 14 residues. Trimming removed 0 bases from V and 5 bases from J, with 8 bases in between. Here the CDR3 DNA reads TGCGCCAGCAGTCAATCGGGGGGGGATCAGCCCCAGCATTTT. Encoded protein: CASSQSGGDQPQHF.

The rearrangement uses TRBV3-1 (or the pseudogene TRBV3-2) and TRBJ1-1; 8 bases match TRBD1. Germline V CDR1 and CDR2: LGHDT, YNNKEL (reference sequence). The ends lost 0 bases at V and 4 bases at J; junction bases unmatched: 7. The length of the CDR3 is 16 residues. The CDR3 DNA is TGTGCCAGCAGCCAAGATACCCGGACAGGGACCACTGAAGCTTTCTTT. Translated, it gives CASSQDTRTGTTEAFF.

The chain is built from TRBV4-2 and TRBJ1-2, with a tentative D call TRBD1 (6 bases). Germline lookup yields CDR1 LGHNA and CDR2 YNFKEQ. Trimming shortened V by 0 bases and J by 4 bases, and 9 bases separated the two germline ends. The CDR3 is 14 residues long. This chain's CDR3 is CASSQEGAPYGYTF. The DNA for the CDR3 is TGTGCCAGCAGCCAAGAGGGGGCACCCTATGGCTACACCTTC.

The chain links TRBV5-1 to TRBJ2-4, with unresolved D. V was clipped by 0 bases and J by 9 bases, with 13 bases between them. Germline CDR1 and CDR2: SGHRS and YFSETQ. The CDR3 is 14 amino acids. CDR3 DNA: TGCGCCAGCAGCTTGGCCTCACAGCCCGGCATTCAGTACTTC. Amino acid sequence: CASSLASQPGIQYF.

The chain combines TRBV7-2 with TRBJ1-2; 9 bases agree with TRBD1. This CDR3 spans 15 amino acids. With V trimmed by 2 bases and J by 4 bases, 5 bases remained unmatched. Germline CDR1 SGHTA, CDR2 FQGNSA. As DNA, the CDR3 is TGTGCCAGCAGCTTATCACAGGGGGCCCTCTATGGCTACACCTTC. It yields the protein CASSLSQGALYGYTF.

Points on this clone: One end of the junction is discordant with germline, which a read error may explain. This CDR3 is CASSLTPQGSGANVLTF. The CDR3 nucleotides read TGTGCCAGCAGCCTAACCCCACAGGGTTCTGGGGCCAACGTCCTGACTTTC. The chain combines TRBV7-3 with TRBJ2-6; a weak D match, TRBD1 (6 bases). The CDR3 totals 17 residues. Germline V gene data show CDR1 as SGHTA and CDR2 as FQGTGA.

The chain has TRBV5-5 and TRBJ1-2; a possible D gene is TRBD1 (6 bases). V lost 2 bases to trimming and J lost 0 bases, with 11 bases between them. The CDR3 has 15 residues. Looked up from germline, CDR1 is SGHKS and CDR2 is YYEKEE (reference sequence). The CDR3 is CASSFTGMANYGYTF. CDR3 bases: TGTGCCAGCAGCTTTACAGGGATGGCTAACTATGGCTACACCTTC.

This clone was seen only once. CDR3 sequence (DNA): TGTGCCTGGAGTGTGGGGAGAGATACGCAGTATTTT. Amino acids: CAWSVGRDTQYF. The genes are TRBV30 and TRBJ2-3, with a weak D call TRBD2 (5 bases). The CDR3 is made up of 12 amino acids. V was trimmed by 0 bases and J by 5 bases, leaving 6 bases between them. Germline V gene lookup returns CDR1 GTSNPN and CDR2 SVGIG (reference sequence).

This sequence joins TRBV27 and TRBJ2-2; no clear D gene. Trimming removed 1 base at V and 1 base at J, with 4 bases between. Per germline, CDR1 MNHEY and CDR2 SMNVEV (reference sequence). This CDR3 comprises 14 residues. For the CDR3, the DNA is TGTGCCAGCAGTTTATACAGGAACACCGGGGAGCTGTTTTTT. Protein: CASSLYRNTGELFF.

This clone was seen a single time. V and J are TRBV27 and TRBJ2-1, with 9 bases aligning to TRBD2. The germline V gene encodes CDR1 MNHEY and CDR2 SMNVEV (reference sequence). CDR3 length equals 14 residues. The V segment lost 5 bases and the J segment 5 bases; nucleotides outside the gene matches: 4. The CDR3 spells CASSLAGIDNEQFF. CDR3 DNA sequence: TGTGCCAGCAGTCTAGCGGGGATCGACAATGAGCAGTTCTTC.

The gene calls are TRBV19 and TRBJ2-1; D ambiguous. Germline V gives CDR1 LNHDA, CDR2 SQIVND (reference sequence). This CDR3 comprises 13 residues. Trimming pared 2 bases from V and 6 bases from J, leaving 8 bases between. CDR3 in DNA: TGTGCCAGTAGTATACGACGAGGCAATGAGCAGTTCTTC. Translating gives CASSIRRGNEQFF. Using reference TRBV19 and TRBJ2-1 for the parts outside the CDR3, the full variable domain is DGGITQSPKYLFRKEGQNVTLSCEQNLNHDAMYWYRQDPGQGLRLIYYSQIVNDFQKGDIAEGYSVSREKKESFPLTVTSAQKNPTAFYLCASSIRRGNEQFFGPGTRLTVL.

This clone was seen a single time. The genes are TRBV4-3 and TRBJ2-3; TRBD2 aligns across 8 bases. Germline values: CDR1 LGHNA, CDR2 YSLEER. The V gene end was trimmed by 2 bases and the J gene end by 6 bases; junction bases not matched to a gene: 7. This CDR3 is built from 15 residues. Written as DNA, the CDR3 is TGCGCCAGCAGCCAACAACTAGCGGAGGGGGATACGCAGTATTTT. It encodes CASSQQLAEGDTQYF.

The V call is TRBV12-5, the J call TRBJ2-1; D is possibly TRBD1 (6 bases). Germline V gene lookup returns CDR1 LGHNT and CDR2 FRNRAP. The CDR3 is 13 amino acids. V was trimmed by 6 bases and J by 13 bases, leaving 19 bases between them. This CDR3 is CASGPGQPVVQFF. The DNA of the CDR3 is TGTGCTAGTGGACCCGGACAGCCGGTGGTTCAGTTCTTC.

CDR3: CAISEGDSGEPQHF. DNA of the CDR3: TGTGCCATCAGTGAAGGGGACAGTGGAGAGCCCCAGCATTTT. The chain recombines TRBV10-3 with TRBJ1-5, with 7 bases fitting TRBD1. The V and J ends lost 3 bases and 8 bases, in that order; junction bases with no gene match: 7. This CDR3 has 14 amino acids. Per germline, CDR1 ENHRY and CDR2 SYGVKD.

This rearrangement joins TRBV7-2 to TRBJ2-2; D uncertain. Per the germline V gene, CDR1 is SGHTA and CDR2 is FQGNSA. Trimming left V 2 bases short and J 5 bases short, with 9 bases between. The CDR3 has 14 amino acids. Written as DNA, the CDR3 is TGTGCCAGCAGCTTAAGACTGACTACCGGGGAGCTGTTTTTT. Its translation: CASSLRLTTGELFF.

The gene calls are TRBV4-1 and TRBJ1-2; TRBD1 matches 7 bases. Germline CDR1 MGHRA, CDR2 YSYEKL. This CDR3 region has 12 residues. V dropped 4 bases and J dropped 7; count of bases not matched to a gene: 3. CDR3 nucleotide sequence: TGCGCCAGCAGCCCAGGGGGGTTTGGCTACACCTTC. Translated: CASSPGGFGYTF.

This clone was observed once. The gene calls are TRBV6-5 and TRBJ2-7; 8 bases match TRBD1. The V and J ends lost 8 bases and 3 bases, in that order; junction bases with no gene match: 3. The CDR3 consists of 12 residues. CDR1 MNHEY and CDR2 SVGAGI come from the germline V gene. Here the CDR3 reads CASLDRVYEQYF. The CDR3 coding sequence is TGTGCCAGCTTGGACAGGGTCTACGAGCAGTACTTC.

The chain has TRBV29-1 and TRBJ2-2, with D maybe TRBD2 (5 bases). The germline gives CDR1 SQVTM, CDR2 ANQGSEA. The CDR3 runs 14 residues. V gave up 6 bases and J gave up 2 bases, with 13 bases separating them. The CDR3 DNA sequence: TGCAGCGTCCATCGCTCGGGAAACACCGGGGAGCTGTTTTTT. Its translation is CSVHRSGNTGELFF.

J is TRBJ2-1 and V is TRBV2; 7 bases are shared with TRBD2. The J segment lost 2 bases and the V segment lost 2 bases, leaving 6 bases of the junction unmatched. The CDR3 sequence is 16 residues long. Germline values: CDR1 SNHLY, CDR2 FYNNEI. CDR3 bases: TGTGCCAGCAGTGAATGGGGCGGGAGTACCTACAATGAGCAGTTCTTC. It encodes CASSEWGGSTYNEQFF.

V is TRBV4-1 and J is TRBJ2-1; D is uncertain. Germline CDR1 is MGHRA and CDR2 is YSYEKL. CDR3 length equals 15 residues. V dropped 7 bases and J dropped 1 base, with 14 bases sitting between them. The CDR3 nucleotides are TGCGCCAGCACCCCAAAGCCCTCTTCCTACAATGAGCAGTTCTTC. Translating it yields CASTPKPSSYNEQFF.

V usage is TRBV4-3 and J usage is TRBJ2-3; TRBD2 matches 9 bases. J gave up 8 bases and V 3 bases, and 9 bases lay outside the gene matches. This CDR3 contains 15 residues. CDR1 and CDR2 from the germline V gene are LGHNA and YSLEER. The CDR3 DNA is TGCGCCAGCAGCCAGGCGACTAGCGGATCCGGTACGCAGTATTTT. The encoded protein is CASSQATSGSGTQYF.

V and J are TRBV5-1 and TRBJ2-3; 10 bases line up with TRBD2. The CDR3 contains 15 residues. Germline V lookup: CDR1 SGHRS, CDR2 YFSETQ. With V trimmed by 0 bases and J by 4 bases, 2 bases remained unmatched. CDR3 coding DNA: TGCGCCAGCAGCTTGGGACTAGCGGGCTCAGATACGCAGTATTTT. Its translation is CASSLGLAGSDTQYF.

In its sample, this clone was seen once. The chain links TRBV30 to TRBJ2-7; D call uncertain. This CDR3 contains 15 residues. With 0 bases removed from V and 0 bases from J, the gap between germline ends came to 12 bases. Germline values: CDR1 GTSNPN, CDR2 SVGIG (reference sequence). This chain's CDR3 is CAWSVLAVSSYEQYF. CDR3 nucleotide sequence: TGTGCCTGGAGTGTACTGGCGGTCAGCTCCTACGAGCAGTACTTC.